In its sample, the clone carrying this T cell receptor beta chain was seen once. Its target is not known. Trimming pared 2 bases from V and 6 bases from J, leaving 15 bases between. The germline V gene has CDR1 SGHRS and CDR2 YFSETQ. The CDR3 is made up of 14 amino acids. This record belongs to a study of siplizumab effects on memory and regulatory T cells. Findings of the study overall: Siplizumab brought about a significant reduction in alloreactive sequences traceable to unstimulated CD4+ memory cells. Tracing alloreactive clones into unstimulated subsets worked for only a minor fraction of them. The average Treg-derived proportion among mappable alloreactive CD4+ clones was 68.8% with siplizumab versus 25% to 30% in controls.

Assay used: immunoSEQ multiplex PCR; TCRdb lists only in-frame clones, some missing. The repertoire includes around 87,000 clones, 70% to 90% of them detected once, and about 15% sits in the top ten. V is TRBV5-1 and J is TRBJ2-7; the D gene is possibly TRBD1 (5 bases). Source material: CD4+ T cells sorted from blood. The receptor was derived from a human donor in good health. The CDR3 DNA is TGCGCCAGCAGCTTATCCTACAGGAACCCCGAGCAGTACTTC. Its protein is CASSLSYRNPEQYF.